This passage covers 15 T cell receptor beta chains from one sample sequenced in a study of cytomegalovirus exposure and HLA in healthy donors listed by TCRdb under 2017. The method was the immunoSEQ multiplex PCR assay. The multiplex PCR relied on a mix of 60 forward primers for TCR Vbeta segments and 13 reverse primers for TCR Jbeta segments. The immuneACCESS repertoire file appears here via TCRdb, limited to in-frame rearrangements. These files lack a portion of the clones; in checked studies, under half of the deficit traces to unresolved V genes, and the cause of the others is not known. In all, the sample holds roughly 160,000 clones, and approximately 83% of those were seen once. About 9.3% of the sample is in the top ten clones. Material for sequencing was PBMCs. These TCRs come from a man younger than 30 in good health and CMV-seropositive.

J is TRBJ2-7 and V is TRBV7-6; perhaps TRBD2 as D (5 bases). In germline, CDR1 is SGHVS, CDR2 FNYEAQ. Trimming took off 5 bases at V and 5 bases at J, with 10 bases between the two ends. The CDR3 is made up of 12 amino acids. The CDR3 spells CASSHAGNEQYF. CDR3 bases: TGTGCCAGCAGCCATGCGGGCAACGAGCAGTACTTC.

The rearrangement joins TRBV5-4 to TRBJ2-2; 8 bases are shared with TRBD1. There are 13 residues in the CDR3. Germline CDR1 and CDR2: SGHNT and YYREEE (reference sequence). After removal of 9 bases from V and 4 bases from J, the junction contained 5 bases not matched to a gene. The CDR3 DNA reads TGTGCCACCCGGACAGGGACCACCGGGGAGCTGTTTTTT. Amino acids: CATRTGTTGELFF.

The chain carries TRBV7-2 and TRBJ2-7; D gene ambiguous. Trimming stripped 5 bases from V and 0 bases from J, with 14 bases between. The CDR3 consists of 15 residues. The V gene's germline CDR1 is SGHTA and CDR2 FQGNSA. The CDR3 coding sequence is TGTGCCAGCAGCCAATCCGCATGGAGCTCCTACGAGCAGTACTTC. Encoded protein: CASSQSAWSSYEQYF.

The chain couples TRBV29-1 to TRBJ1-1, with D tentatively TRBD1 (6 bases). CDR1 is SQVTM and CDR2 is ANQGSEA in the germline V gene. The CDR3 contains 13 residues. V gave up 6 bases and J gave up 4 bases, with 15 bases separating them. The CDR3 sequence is CSVKTGWGTEAFF. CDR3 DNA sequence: TGCAGCGTCAAGACAGGTTGGGGCACTGAAGCTTTCTTT.

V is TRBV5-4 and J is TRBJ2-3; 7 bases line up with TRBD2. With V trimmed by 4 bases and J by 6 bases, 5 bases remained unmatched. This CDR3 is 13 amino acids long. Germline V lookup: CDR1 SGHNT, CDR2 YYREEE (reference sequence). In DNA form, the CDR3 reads TGTGCCAGCAGCATGGGGACTACCGATACGCAGTATTTT. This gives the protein CASSMGTTDTQYF.

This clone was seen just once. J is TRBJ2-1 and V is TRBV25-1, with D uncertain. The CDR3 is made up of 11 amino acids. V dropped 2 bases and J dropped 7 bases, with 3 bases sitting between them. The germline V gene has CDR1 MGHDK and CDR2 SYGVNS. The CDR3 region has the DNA TGTGCCAGCAGTGAACAGAATGAGCAGTTCTTC. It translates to CASSEQNEQFF.

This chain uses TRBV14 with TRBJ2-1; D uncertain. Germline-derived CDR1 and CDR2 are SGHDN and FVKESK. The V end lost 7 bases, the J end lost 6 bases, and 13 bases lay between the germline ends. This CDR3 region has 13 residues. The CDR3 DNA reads TGTGCCAGCAATTATGGAGAGAGCAATGAGCAGTTCTTC. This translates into CASNYGESNEQFF.

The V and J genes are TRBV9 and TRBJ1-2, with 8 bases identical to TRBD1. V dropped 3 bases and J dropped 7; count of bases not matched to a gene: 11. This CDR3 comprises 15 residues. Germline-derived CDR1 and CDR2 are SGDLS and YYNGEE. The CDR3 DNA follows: TGTGCCAGCAGCGCCGGAACCACAGGGGGGGGTGGCTACACCTTC. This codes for CASSAGTTGGGGYTF.

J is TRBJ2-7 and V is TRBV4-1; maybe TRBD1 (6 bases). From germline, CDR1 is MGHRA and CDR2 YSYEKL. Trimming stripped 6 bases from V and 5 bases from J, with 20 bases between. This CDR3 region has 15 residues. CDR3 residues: CASSRTELGSNEQYF. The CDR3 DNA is TGCGCCAGCAGTCGGACAGAACTAGGGTCTAACGAGCAGTACTTC.

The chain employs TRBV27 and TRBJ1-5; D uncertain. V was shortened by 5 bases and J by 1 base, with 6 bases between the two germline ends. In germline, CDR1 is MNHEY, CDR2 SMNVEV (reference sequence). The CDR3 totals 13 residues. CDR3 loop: CASSLLSNQPQHF. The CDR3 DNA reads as TGTGCCAGCAGTCTTCTGAGCAATCAGCCCCAGCATTTT.

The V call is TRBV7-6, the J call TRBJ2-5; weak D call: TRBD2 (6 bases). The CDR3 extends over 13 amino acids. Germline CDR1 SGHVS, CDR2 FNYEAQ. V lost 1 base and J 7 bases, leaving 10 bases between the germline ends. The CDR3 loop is CASSLGLGGTQYF. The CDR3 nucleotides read TGTGCCAGCAGCTTAGGCCTGGGGGGGACCCAGTACTTC. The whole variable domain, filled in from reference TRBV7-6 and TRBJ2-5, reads GAGVSQSPRYKVTKRGQDVALRCDPISGHVSLYWYRQALGQGPEFLTYFNYEAQQDKSGLPNDRFSAERPEGSISTLTIQRTEQRDSAMYRCASSLGLGGTQYFGPGTRLLVL.

The CDR3 sequence: CASSFGTGRSGTQYF. The CDR3 region has the DNA TGTGCCAGCAGCTTCGGGACAGGGAGGTCCGGGACCCAGTACTTC. The chain recombines TRBV5-6 with TRBJ2-5; 9 bases match TRBD1. The CDR3 spans 15 residues. CDR1 is SGHDT and CDR2 is YYEEEE in the germline V gene. With V trimmed by 2 bases and J by 7 bases, 9 bases remained unmatched.

The CDR3 spells CAWQMLGTPWGGQNTGELFF. The CDR3 coding sequence is TGTGCCTGGCAAATGCTTGGGACTCCCTGGGGGGGTCAGAACACCGGGGAGCTGTTTTTT. This chain joins TRBV30 and TRBJ2-2; 7 nucleotides match TRBD2. This CDR3 region has 20 residues. Germline trimming cut 5 bases from V and 1 base from J; bases unmatched to any gene: 22. Germline loops: CDR1 GTSNPN, CDR2 SVGIG (reference sequence).

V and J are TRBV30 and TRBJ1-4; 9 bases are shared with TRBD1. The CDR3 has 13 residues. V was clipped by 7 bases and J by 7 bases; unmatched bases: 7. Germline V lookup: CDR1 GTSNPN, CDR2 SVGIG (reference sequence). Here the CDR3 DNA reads TGTGCCTCGAACAGGGGGCTGAGTGAAAAACTGTTTTTT. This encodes CASNRGLSEKLFF. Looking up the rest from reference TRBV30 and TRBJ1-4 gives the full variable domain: SQTIHQWPATLVQPVGSPLSLECTVEGTSNPNLYWYRQAAGRGLQLLFYSVGIGQISSEVPQNLSASRPQDRQFILSSKKLLLSDSGFYLCASNRGLSEKLFFGSGTQLSVL.

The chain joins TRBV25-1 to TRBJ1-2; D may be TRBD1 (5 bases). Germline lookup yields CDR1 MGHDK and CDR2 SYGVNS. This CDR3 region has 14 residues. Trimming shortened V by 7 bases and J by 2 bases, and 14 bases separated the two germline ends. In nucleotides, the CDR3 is TGTGCCAGCACCCCCGGGGGGAAAAACTATGGCTACACCTTC. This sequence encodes CASTPGGKNYGYTF.